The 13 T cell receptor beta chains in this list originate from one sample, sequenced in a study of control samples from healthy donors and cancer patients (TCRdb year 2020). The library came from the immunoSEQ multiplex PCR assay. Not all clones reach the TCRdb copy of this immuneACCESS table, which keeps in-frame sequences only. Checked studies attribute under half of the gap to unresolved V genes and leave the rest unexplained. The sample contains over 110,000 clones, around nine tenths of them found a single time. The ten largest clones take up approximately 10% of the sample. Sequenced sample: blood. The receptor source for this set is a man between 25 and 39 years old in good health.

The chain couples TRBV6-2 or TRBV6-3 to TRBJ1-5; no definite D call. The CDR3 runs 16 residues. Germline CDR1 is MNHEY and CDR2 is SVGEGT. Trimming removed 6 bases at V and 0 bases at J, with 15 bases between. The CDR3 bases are TGTGCCAGCAGCGACGCGCGGGAATATAGCAATCAGCCCCAGCATTTT. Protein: CASSDAREYSNQPQHF.

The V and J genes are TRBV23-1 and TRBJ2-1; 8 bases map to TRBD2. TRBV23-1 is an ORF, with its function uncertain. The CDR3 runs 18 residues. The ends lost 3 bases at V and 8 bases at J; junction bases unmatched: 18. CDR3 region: CASSHSGTKRERVYEQFF. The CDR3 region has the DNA TGCGCCAGCAGTCATTCTGGGACAAAGCGGGAGAGGGTTTATGAGCAGTTCTTC.

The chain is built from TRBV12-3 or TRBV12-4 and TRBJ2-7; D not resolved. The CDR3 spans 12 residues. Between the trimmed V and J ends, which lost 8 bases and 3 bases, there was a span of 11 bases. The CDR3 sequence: CASRGDIYEQYF. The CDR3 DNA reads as TGTGCCAGCCGTGGGGATATCTACGAGCAGTACTTC.

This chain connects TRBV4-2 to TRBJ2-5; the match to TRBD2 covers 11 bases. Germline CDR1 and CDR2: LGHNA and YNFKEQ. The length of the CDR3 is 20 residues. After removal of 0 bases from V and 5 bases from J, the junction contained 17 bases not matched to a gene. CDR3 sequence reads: CASSQEVWASGRRWGETQYF. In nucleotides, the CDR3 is TGTGCCAGCAGCCAAGAGGTCTGGGCTAGCGGGAGGCGGTGGGGGGAGACCCAGTACTTC.

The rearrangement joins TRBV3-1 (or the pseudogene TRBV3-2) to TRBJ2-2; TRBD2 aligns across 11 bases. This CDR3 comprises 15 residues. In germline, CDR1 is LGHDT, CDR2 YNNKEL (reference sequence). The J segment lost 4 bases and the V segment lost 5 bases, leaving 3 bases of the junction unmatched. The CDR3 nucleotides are TGTGCCAGCAGCTTAGCGGGAGGGATCACCGGGGAGCTGTTTTTT. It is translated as CASSLAGGITGELFF.

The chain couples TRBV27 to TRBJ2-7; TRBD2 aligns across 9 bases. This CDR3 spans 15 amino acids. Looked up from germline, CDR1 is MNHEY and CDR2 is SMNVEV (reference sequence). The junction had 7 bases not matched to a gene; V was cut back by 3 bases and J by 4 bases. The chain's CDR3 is CASSFAQAGGYEQYF. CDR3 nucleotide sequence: TGTGCCAGCAGTTTTGCCCAAGCGGGAGGATACGAGCAGTACTTC.

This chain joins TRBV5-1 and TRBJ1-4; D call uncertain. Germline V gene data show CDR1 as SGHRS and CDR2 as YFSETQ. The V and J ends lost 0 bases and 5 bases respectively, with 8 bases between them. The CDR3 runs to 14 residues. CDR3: CASSLVGGNEKLFF. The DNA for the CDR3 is TGCGCCAGCAGCTTGGTAGGTGGGAATGAAAAACTGTTTTTT.

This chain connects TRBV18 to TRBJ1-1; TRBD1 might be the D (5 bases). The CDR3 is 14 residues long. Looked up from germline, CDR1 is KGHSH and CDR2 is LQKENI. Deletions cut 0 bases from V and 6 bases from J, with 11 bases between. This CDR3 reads CASSPPRGKAEAFF. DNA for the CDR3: TGTGCCAGCTCACCACCCCGGGGGAAGGCTGAAGCTTTCTTT.

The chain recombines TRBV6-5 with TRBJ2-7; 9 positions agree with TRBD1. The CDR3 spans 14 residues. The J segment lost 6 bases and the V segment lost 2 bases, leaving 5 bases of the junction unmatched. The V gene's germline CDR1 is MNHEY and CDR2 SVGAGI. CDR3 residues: CASSYMDRGFEQYF. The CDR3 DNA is TGTGCCAGCAGTTACATGGACAGGGGCTTCGAGCAGTACTTC.

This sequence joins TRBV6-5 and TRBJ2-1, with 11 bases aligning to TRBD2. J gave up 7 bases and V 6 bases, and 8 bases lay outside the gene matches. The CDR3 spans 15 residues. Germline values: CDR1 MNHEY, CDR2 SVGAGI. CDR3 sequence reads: CASSALAGGLNEQFF. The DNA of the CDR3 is TGTGCCAGCAGCGCCCTAGCGGGAGGTCTAAATGAGCAGTTCTTC.

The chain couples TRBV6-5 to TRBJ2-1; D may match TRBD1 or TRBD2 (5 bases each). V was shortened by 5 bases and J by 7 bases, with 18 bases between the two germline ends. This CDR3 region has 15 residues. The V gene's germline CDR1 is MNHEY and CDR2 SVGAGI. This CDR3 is CASSPPGPLRNEQFF. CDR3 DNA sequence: TGTGCCAGCAGTCCCCCGGGACCACTTCGGAATGAGCAGTTCTTC.

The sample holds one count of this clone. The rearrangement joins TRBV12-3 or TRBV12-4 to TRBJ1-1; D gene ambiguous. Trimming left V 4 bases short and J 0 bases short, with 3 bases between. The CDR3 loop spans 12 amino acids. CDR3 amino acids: CASSSVNTEAFF. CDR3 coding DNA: TGTGCCAGCAGTTCGGTGAACACTGAAGCTTTCTTT.

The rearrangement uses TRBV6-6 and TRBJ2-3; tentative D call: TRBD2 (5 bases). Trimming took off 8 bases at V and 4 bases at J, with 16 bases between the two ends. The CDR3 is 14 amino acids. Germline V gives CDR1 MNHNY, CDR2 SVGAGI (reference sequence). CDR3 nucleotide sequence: TGTGCCAGCCGACCTTCGGGAAGGTCAGATACGCAGTATTTT. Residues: CASRPSGRSDTQYF.